Here is one TCR beta chain with its context. Its antigen is unidentified. This sample stems from a study of shared clonotypes between healthy human individuals. Study outcomes and limitations: Sharing across four donors was seen in about 5% of naive CD4 clonotypes. Represented diversity, genetic and exposure-history alike, was limited by few donors.

Several immunoSEQ 96-well plates shared each subset's DNA, each plate a replicate. The protocol was immunoSEQ multiplex PCR, while the TCRdb copy is restricted to in-frame clones and leaves out a portion. This table holds some 1 million clones, approximately 72% found once. This clonotype was obtained from a man aged 18 to 35 in good health. Sequenced: memory CD4+ T cells sorted from blood. As to subset: CD45RA-negative fraction.

The CDR3: CASSLGSRGYTGELFF. As DNA, the CDR3 is TGTGCCAGCAGCTTGGGGTCACGGGGCTACACCGGGGAGCTGTTTTTT. The J gene is TRBJ2-2, the V gene TRBV5-6; possibly TRBD1 or TRBD2 for D (5 bases each). Germline V CDR1 and CDR2: SGHDT, YYEEEE. This CDR3 comprises 16 residues. V was cut by 0 bases and J by 3 bases, with 12 bases left in between. Filled out from reference TRBV5-6 and TRBJ2-2, the complete variable domain reads DAGVTQSPTHLIKTRGQQVTLRCSPKSGHDTVSWYQQALGQGPQFIFQYYEEEERQRGNFPDRFSGHQFPNYSSELNVNALLLGDSALYLCASSLGSRGYTGELFFGEGSRLTVL.